This T cell receptor (beta chain) is drawn from a study of Graves' ophthalmopathy and Graves' hyperthyroidism. Overall study context: Sampling took place at initial diagnosis, with peripheral blood obtained before any treatment.

V lost 8 bases and J 5 bases, leaving 13 bases between the germline ends. Germline CDR1 reads WSHSY; CDR2 reads SAAADI. CDR3 length: 13 amino acids. For repertoire sequencing, the TCR beta CDR3 regions were amplified from RNA transcripts. Second-round multiplex PCR followed a first-round RT-PCR using HTBI primers. TCRdb reprocessed the multiplex PCR reads via MiXCR and lists one record per CDR3 protein. The sample comprises some 750,000 distinct CDR3 sequences, 35% to 50% of which are singletons, and approximately 43% rests with the top ten. Turning to this clonotype: Its antigen is currently unknown.

Study-wide points: Among thyroid clonotypes expanded above 0.001 frequency, most also appeared in blood. In predicting ophthalmopathy progression, the model reached over 55% sensitivity and approximately 72% specificity.

Other autoimmune disease, uncontrolled infection, pregnancy and lactation led to exclusion. The sequenced sample was peripheral blood. The chain employs TRBV10-2 and TRBJ1-5; tentatively, D is TRBD1 (5 bases). The source of this sequence is an adult man with Graves' ophthalmopathy. CDR3 loop: CASVGQGDQPQHF. The CDR3 coding sequence is TGCGCCAGCGTTGGCCAGGGAGATCAGCCCCAGCATTTT.